Listed here is a single TCR beta chain. Clones were sequenced by immunoSEQ multiplex PCR, and TCRdb holds only the in-frame ones, with some missing. This repertoire shows more than 75,000 clones, 65% to 90% found once; its top ten account for 25%. The source of the sample is a study of blood T cell repertoires in COVID-19. Whole-study context: From T cells, B-cell-depleted T cells, or PBMCs came the material, which was cDNA or gDNA.

This clonotype originated in a man aged 60 to 69 with acute or convalescent COVID-19. Sequencing input: peripheral blood.

The CDR3 region is CASTANSRGDETQYF. CDR3 nucleotides: TGTGCCAGCACTGCGAATAGTCGCGGGGACGAGACCCAGTACTTC. The chain couples TRBV11-1 to TRBJ2-5; D may be TRBD2 (6 bases). V was trimmed by 7 bases and J by 5 bases, leaving 20 bases between them. The CDR3 extends over 15 amino acids. CDR1 is SGHAT, CDR2 FQDESV, per germline (reference sequence). Full variable domain (remainder filled in from reference TRBV11-1 and TRBJ2-5): EAEVAQSPRYKITEKSQAVAFWCDPISGHATLYWYRQILGQGPELLVQFQDESVVDDSQLPKDRFSAERLKGVDSTLKIQPAELGDSAMYLCASTANSRGDETQYFGPGTRLLVL.